This TCR beta chain was recovered during a study of T cells in Graves' hyperthyroidism and ophthalmopathy. From germline, CDR1 is SNHLY and CDR2 FYNNEI. V lost 6 bases and J 6 bases, leaving 12 bases between the germline ends. This CDR3 has 12 amino acids. This clonotype was observed at least ten times. TCR beta CDR3 regions were amplified from RNA transcripts. HTBI primers drove first-round RT-PCR of the TCR CDR3. TCRdb reanalysed the multiplex PCR reads using MiXCR and keeps one entry per CDR3 protein. This sample has fewer than 600,000 distinct CDR3 sequences, with around 15% found just once. The rearrangement uses TRBV2 and TRBJ2-7, with D possibly being TRBD1 or TRBD2 (5 bases each). The source of this sequence is a woman aged 40-49 years with Graves' hyperthyroidism. Sequenced material: blood. The DNA for the CDR3 is TGTGCCAGCAGGACAGAGGGTTTCGAGCAGTACTTC. This translates into CASRTEGFEQYF.